The rows below give T cell receptor beta chains drawn from one sample of a study of siplizumab effects on memory and regulatory T cells. Produced via immunoSEQ multiplex PCR; TCRdb's table is partial and in-frame only. This sample has some 100,000 clones, with 93% found just once. The sample was CD8+ T cells sorted from blood. These receptors were taken from a human donor in good health. Each CDR3 is given with its conserved first and last residue. D genes are given only for firm matches. Clone size is shown for a subset of rows, as once, few, many or a class of expanded clone.

D gene	CDR3 length	J gene	clone size	V gene	CDR3 protein	CDR3 DNA
NA	16	TRBJ1-2	once	TRBV21-1	CASSIGRVLFNYGYTF	TGTGCCAGCAGCATAGGCCGAGTGCTCTTTAACTATGGCTACACCTTC
NA	14	TRBJ1-3	NA	TRBV13	CASSLGASGNTIYF	TGTGCCAGCAGCTTAGGAGCTAGCGGAAACACCATATATTTT
NA	15	TRBJ1-1	NA	TRBV5-8	CASSSRTVVGTEAFF	TGTGCCAGCAGCTCCCGGACCGTTGTGGGCACTGAAGCTTTCTTT
NA	16	TRBJ2-1	NA	TRBV9	CASSLSGDLKYNEQFF	TGTGCCAGCAGCCTTTCCGGGGACCTCAAGTACAATGAGCAGTTCTTC
NA	17	TRBJ1-1	NA	TRBV7-8	CASSLYLPGATNTEAFF	TGTGCCAGCAGCTTATACCTTCCAGGGGCTACAAACACTGAAGCTTTCTTT
NA	12	TRBJ2-7	NA	TRBV10-3	CAISDGAYEQYF	TGTGCCATCAGTGATGGGGCCTACGAGCAGTACTTC
NA	15	TRBJ2-1	NA	TRBV30	CAWSGEWVAHNEQFF	TGTGCCTGGAGTGGAGAATGGGTAGCCCACAATGAGCAGTTCTTC
NA	14	TRBJ2-5	once	TRBV7-9	CASSLARPQETQYF	TGTGCCAGCAGCTTAGCTCGGCCCCAAGAGACCCAGTACTTC
TRBD2	16	TRBJ2-2	NA	TRBV7-8	CASSAGLARATGELFF	TGTGCCAGCAGCGCGGGACTAGCGAGGGCCACCGGGGAGCTGTTTTTT
TRBD2	15	TRBJ2-7	NA	TRBV7-2	CASSLSSGSSYEQYF	TGTGCCAGCAGCCTCAGCAGCGGGAGCTCCTACGAGCAGTACTTC
NA	13	TRBJ1-1	NA	TRBV7-6	CASSLGGWTEAFF	TGTGCCAGCAGCTTAGGGGGTTGGACTGAAGCTTTCTTT
NA	14	TRBJ2-3	NA	TRBV7-9	CASSFWVSTDTQYF	TGTGCCAGCAGCTTCTGGGTGTCCACAGATACGCAGTATTTT
NA	12	TRBJ2-2	NA	TRBV9	CASSSNTGELFF	TGTGCCAGCAGCTCAAACACCGGGGAGCTGTTTTTT
NA	13	TRBJ1-2	NA	TRBV13	CASSPIQGNGYTF	TGTGCCAGCAGCCCCATTCAGGGCAATGGCTACACCTTC
NA	15	TRBJ1-1	NA	TRBV27	CASSLSTGGGTEAFF	TGTGCCAGCAGTTTATCGACAGGTGGGGGGACTGAAGCTTTCTTT
TRBD2	15	TRBJ2-1	NA	TRBV12-5	CASGSTGLAYNEQFF	TGTGCTAGTGGATCAACGGGACTAGCCTACAATGAGCAGTTCTTC
NA	15	TRBJ2-7	NA	TRBV4-2	CASSQEDRYVDEQYF	TGTGCCAGCAGCCAAGAGGACAGATATGTGGACGAGCAGTACTTC